This T cell receptor beta chain emerged from a study of T cell changes during pregnancy in multiple sclerosis. Germline assignment: CDR1 LGHNA and CDR2 YNFKEQ. The length of the CDR3 is 15 residues. V was pared by 6 bases and J by 5 bases, with 20 bases between. Using immunoSEQ multiplex PCR, the repertoire was profiled, and TCRdb retains in-frame clones only, with some absent. Seen here are 45,000 to 55,000 clones, around 94% observed once, and the top ten hold around 5%. This clonotype was obtained from a female donor with multiple sclerosis, enrolled in a pregnancy study. The gene calls are TRBV4-2 and TRBJ2-7, with D perhaps TRBD2 (6 bases). This specimen was CD8+ T cells from peripheral blood mononuclear cells, taken before pregnancy. The CDR3 reads CASRQWGFSGHEQYF. DNA of the CDR3: TGTGCCAGCAGGCAATGGGGATTTAGCGGTCACGAGCAGTACTTC.